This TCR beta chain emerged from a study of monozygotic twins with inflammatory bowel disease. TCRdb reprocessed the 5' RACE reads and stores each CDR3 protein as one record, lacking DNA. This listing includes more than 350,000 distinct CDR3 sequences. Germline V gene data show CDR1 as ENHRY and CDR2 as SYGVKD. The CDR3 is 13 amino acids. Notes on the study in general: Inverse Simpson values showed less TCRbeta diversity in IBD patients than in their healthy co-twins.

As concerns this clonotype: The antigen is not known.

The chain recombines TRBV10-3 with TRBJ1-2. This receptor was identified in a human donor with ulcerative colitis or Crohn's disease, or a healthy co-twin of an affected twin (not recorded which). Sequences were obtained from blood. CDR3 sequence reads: CATESQSNYGYTF.